This T cell receptor (beta chain) was captured by sequencing in a study of OX40 agonist ivuxolimab in advanced cancers. Background on the study: Partial responses were achieved by three patients: one hepatocellular carcinoma, two cutaneous melanoma.

The V end was cut by 6 bases, the J end by 8 bases, with 17 bases between. In germline, CDR1 is MDHEN, CDR2 SYDVKM. CDR3 length: 14 amino acids. Clones were read by immunoSEQ multiplex PCR, and TCRdb kept only the in-frame ones, dropping some. The top ten hold approximately 25% of the sample, which has under 55,000 clones, 90% to 95% seen once. The receptor comes from an adult with an advanced solid tumor such as melanoma, head and neck, liver or kidney cancer. J is TRBJ2-1 and V is TRBV28, with D maybe TRBD2 (6 bases). The source material was CD4+ or CD8+ T cells sorted from blood, sampled in a trial of the OX40 agonist ivuxolimab. The CDR3 sequence: CASRTGLTRDEQFF. The CDR3 nucleotides are TGTGCCAGCAGAACGGGACTCACGAGGGATGAGCAGTTCTTC.